This record covers a single T cell receptor beta chain. The PCR ran on 60 Vbeta and 13 Jbeta primers. Only in-frame clones appear in the TCRdb table, and some are missing; sequencing was by immunoSEQ multiplex PCR. Here the sample spans 150,000 to 200,000 clones, about four fifths being singletons. The data stem from a study of cytomegalovirus exposure and HLA in healthy donors. Sequencing used PBMCs. The TCR was taken from a male donor in good health and CMV-seronegative.

The CDR3 coding sequence is TGTGCCAGCGAGGGGGACAGTAACACCGGGGAGCTGTTTTTT. Translation gives CASEGDSNTGELFF. The chain couples TRBV11-3 to TRBJ2-2; 7 positions match TRBD1. J lost 2 bases, V lost 8 bases, and 5 bases had no gene match. There are 14 residues in the CDR3. Germline V gene lookup returns CDR1 SGHNT and CDR2 YENEEA. Using reference TRBV11-3 and TRBJ2-2 for the parts outside the CDR3, the full variable domain is EAGVVQSPRYKIIEKKQPVAFWCNPISGHNTLYWYLQNLGQGPELLIRYENEEAVDDSQLPKDRFSAERLKGVDSTLKIQPAELGDSAVYLCASEGDSNTGELFFGEGSRLTVL.